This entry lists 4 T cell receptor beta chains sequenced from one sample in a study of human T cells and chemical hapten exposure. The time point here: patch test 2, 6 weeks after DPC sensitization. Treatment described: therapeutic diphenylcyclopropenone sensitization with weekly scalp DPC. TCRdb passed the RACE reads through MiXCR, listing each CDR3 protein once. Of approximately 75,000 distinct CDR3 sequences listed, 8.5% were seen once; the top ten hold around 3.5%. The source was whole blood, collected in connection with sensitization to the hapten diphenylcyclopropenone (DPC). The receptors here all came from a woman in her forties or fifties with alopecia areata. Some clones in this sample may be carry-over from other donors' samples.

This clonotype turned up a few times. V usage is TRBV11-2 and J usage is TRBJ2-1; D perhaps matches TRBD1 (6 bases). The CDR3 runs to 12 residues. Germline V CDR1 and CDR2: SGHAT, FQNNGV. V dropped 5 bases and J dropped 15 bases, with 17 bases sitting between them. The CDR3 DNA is TGTGCCAGCAGCACCCGGACAGACTCCCCGTTCTTC. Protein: CASSTRTDSPFF.

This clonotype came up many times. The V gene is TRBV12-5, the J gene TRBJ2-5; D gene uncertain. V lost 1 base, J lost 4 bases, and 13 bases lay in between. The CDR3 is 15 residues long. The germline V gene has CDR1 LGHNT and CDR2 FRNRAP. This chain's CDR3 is CASGLEPVPGETQYF. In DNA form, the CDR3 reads TGTGCTAGTGGTTTGGAGCCTGTCCCGGGAGAGACCCAGTACTTC.

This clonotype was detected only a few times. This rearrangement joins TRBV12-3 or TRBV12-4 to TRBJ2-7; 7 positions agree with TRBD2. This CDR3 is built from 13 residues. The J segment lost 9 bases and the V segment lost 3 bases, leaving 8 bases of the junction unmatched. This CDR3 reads CASSLSSGMGQYF. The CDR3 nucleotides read TGTGCCAGCAGTTTGAGCAGCGGGATGGGGCAGTACTTC.

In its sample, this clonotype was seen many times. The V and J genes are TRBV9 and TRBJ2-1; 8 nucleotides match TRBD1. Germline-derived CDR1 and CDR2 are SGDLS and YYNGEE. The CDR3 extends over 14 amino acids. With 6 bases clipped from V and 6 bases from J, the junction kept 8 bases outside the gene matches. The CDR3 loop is CASTQTGAGNEQFF. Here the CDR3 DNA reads TGTGCCAGCACCCAGACAGGGGCTGGCAATGAGCAGTTCTTC.